The sequence of this T cell receptor beta chain was determined in a study of regulatory T cells in long-lasting Graves disease (dated by TCRdb to about 2021). Study-wide context: Newly diagnosed Graves' disease patients had taken antithyroid drugs for less than 3 months. The study was registered as a clinical trial and conducted in China. This study used TCR sequencing and RNA sequencing of peripheral blood to compare persistent Graves' disease patients against newly diagnosed Graves' disease patients. A total of around 35 samples underwent TCR sequencing: around 13 from persistent and around 20 from newly diagnosed Graves' disease patients.

The paper as a whole reports these results and caveats: Compared with newly diagnosed patients, persistent Graves' disease patients had lower TCR Shannon entropy and fewer highly expanded clones, which suggests clonal expansion. Peripheral blood alone was examined, since thyroid tissue, which constituted the primary lesion, could not be accessed. Sequencing and analysis were limited to the TCR beta chain. As a limitation, the authors acknowledged that the small sample size may reduce accuracy. A larger number of public clonotypes was shared among persistent patients (about 2,700) than among newly diagnosed patients (around 880). Preferential use of TRBV28, TRBJ1-2 and TRBJ2-5 was observed in persistent disease, whereas TRBV20-1 and TRBJ2-1 were favored in newly diagnosed disease.

Library prep was done by multiplex PCR. The reads were generated on an Illumina HiSeq 4000. To build TCR beta libraries, CDR3 regions were amplified by Arm-PCR using iRepertoire HTBI primers. Gel purification was performed on PCR products prior to sequencing. As for how the authors treated the data: Gene usage analysis of CDR3 amino acid clonotypes relied on the roughly 58 TRBV and over 13 TRBJ segments identified across samples. COPE and FqMerger were used to merge filtered high-quality paired reads into contigs. BLAST was used to align contigs to IMGT TRBV, TRBD and TRBJ reference genes, with CDR3 defined following IMGT. Any clonotype with a frequency above 0.1% was counted as a highly expanded clone. Repertoire diversity was measured by Shannon entropy, and V-J evenness by the Gini coefficient. Clonotypes shared by more than one individual were considered public. Through fastp at Q25 and MiXCR, TCRdb rebuilt clones from the public reads, retaining in-frame beta chains. Rows are combined by CDR3 protein, so each entry shows the most common genes and DNA. The V and J calls reflect TCRdb's pipeline rather than the authors' work. The sample table lists some 450,000 distinct CDR3 sequences, around 15% of them with a count of one. The ten largest clones take up approximately 11% of the sample.

The time point label here, explained by the study, means: newly diagnosed GD, antithyroid drugs for less than 3 months. For both TCR sequencing and RNA sequencing, RNA was extracted from PBMCs in TRIzol. The diagnosis of Graves' disease followed American Thyroid Association guidelines. Patients were recruited from an endocrinology department in Xi'an, China. Each patient gave approximately 10 milliliters of peripheral blood, collected in an EDTA anticoagulant tube. Ficoll Paque Plus density gradient separation was used to isolate PBMCs, and no further T cell sorting was done. An Agilent 2100 Bioanalyzer and agarose gel were used to assess RNA quality, and a NanoDrop 2000 was used to measure RNA concentration. This clonotype has a count of ten or more. Its recognized antigen is unknown. No much larger clonotype is one base removed from it; base qualities were not supplied. Trimmed from V: 5 bases; trimmed from J: 7 bases; junction bases lacking a gene match: 14. From its cysteine to its phenylalanine, the CDR3 spans 16 amino acids. CDR3 DNA only is kept here, 48 bases in frame from base 1. CDR1 and CDR2 (MNHEY, SMNVEV) derive from the germline V gene (reference sequence).

The sample was also linked to a second study, of T cells in Graves' hyperthyroidism and ophthalmopathy. Reported in the second study: Stable Graves' hyperthyroidism was defined as the absence of progression to ophthalmopathy over 18 months of follow-up. Hyperthyroidism patients were newly diagnosed, with disease duration under 2 months, and aged 18 to 65 years. The study excluded patients with uncontrolled infections, other autoimmune diseases, pregnancy or lactation. Diagnoses were based on clinical symptoms, serum thyroxine and TRAb, thyroid ultrasound and orbital computed tomography. The TCR CDR3 was subjected to a first round of RT-PCR using the HTBI primer set and the Qiagen OneStep RT-PCR kit. Most expanded thyroid clonotypes (frequency above 0.001) were also detected in blood, a finding suggesting that blood repertoires may reflect thyroid immune responses. In cross-validation, a model built on a 13 V-J signature told ophthalmopathy apart from stable hyperthyroidism with 87.88% sensitivity and about 81% specificity, and in testing the same model reached 80%/75%. In validation, progression to ophthalmopathy was predicted by the model with almost 71% sensitivity and 72.22% specificity, a median of about 6 months before onset. TCR V-J signatures able to tell the groups apart were searched for in a discovery cohort of about a hundred patients, of whom more than 40 had Graves' ophthalmopathy and about 55 had stable Graves' hyperthyroidism. An independent validation cohort of under 20 hyperthyroidism patients and more than 15 patients who later progressed to ophthalmopathy tested prospective prediction of ophthalmopathy. The approximately 98 discovery patients were randomly divided into training and test sets at a 7:3 ratio. In addition, the study compared T-cell repertoires in thyroid tissue and in blood from several Graves' hyperthyroidism patients. Following sampling, methimazole starting at 30 mg daily was given to hyperthyroidism patients, and high-dose intravenous methylprednisolone was given to ophthalmopathy patients. Libraries were constructed in a second round of multiplex PCR, after which size selection and purification were performed. Libraries were sequenced paired-end with 100 bp reads on an Illumina HiSeq2000. SOAPnuke was used to process the raw data, throwing out any read that contained adapters or uncalled bases, had a mean Phred below 15, or lacked an exact constant-primer or identifier match. COPE v1.2.5 was used to merge high-quality paired reads, and clonotypes were defined as unique nucleotide sequences. MiTCR v1.1 was used to align clonotypes to the IMGT TRBV, TRBD and TRBJ reference segments. Only V-J combinations with frequency above 0.0001, covering 99% to 99.2% of repertoires, were analysed. A TCS score was defined as the ratio of F50 (clonal expansion) to E x V (chaos), with BLOSUM62-based TCRdist applied between CDR3 peptides within each V-J. Welch's t-statistics and random forest reduced approximately 520 V-J features to about 12, which were used in a naive Bayes classifier (R e1071). Sample size was not statistically predetermined, and blinding of investigators to group allocation was not performed. TCR Vbeta CDR3 sequencing of roughly 140 peripheral blood samples (more than 40 ophthalmopathy, under 80 hyperthyroidism and around 17 progressor patients) is reported in the paper.

The chain couples TRBV27 to TRBJ1-5, and TRBD1 matches 7 of the central bases. The clonotype originates from a woman aged 25 to 39 with Graves disease. Donor details come from another sample of the same person, matched by shared clones. This specimen was peripheral blood mononuclear cells (PBMCs), taken at new diagnosis, from a patient treated with antithyroid drugs. The nucleotide sequence reads TGTGCCAGCAGTCTCCTAGGCCGACAGGGAGGACAGCCCCAGCATTTT. The encoded protein is CASSLLGRQGGQPQHF.